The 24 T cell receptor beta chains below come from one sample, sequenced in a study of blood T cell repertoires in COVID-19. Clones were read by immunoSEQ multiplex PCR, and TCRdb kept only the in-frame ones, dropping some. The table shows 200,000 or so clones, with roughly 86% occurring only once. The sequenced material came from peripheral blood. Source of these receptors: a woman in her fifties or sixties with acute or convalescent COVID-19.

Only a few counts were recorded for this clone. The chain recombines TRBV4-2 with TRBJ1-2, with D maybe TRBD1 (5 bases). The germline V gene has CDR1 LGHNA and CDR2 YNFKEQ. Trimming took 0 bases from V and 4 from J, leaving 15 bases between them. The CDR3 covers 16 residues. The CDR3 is CASSQEMSGRLYGYTF. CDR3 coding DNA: TGTGCCAGCAGCCAAGAAATGTCAGGGAGGCTCTATGGCTACACCTTC.

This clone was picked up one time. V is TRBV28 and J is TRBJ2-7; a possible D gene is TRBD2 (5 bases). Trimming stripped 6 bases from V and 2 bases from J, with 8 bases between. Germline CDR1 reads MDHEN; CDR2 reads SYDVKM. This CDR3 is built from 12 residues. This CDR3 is CASRSGTYEQYF. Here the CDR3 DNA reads TGTGCCAGCAGATCCGGGACCTACGAGCAGTACTTC.

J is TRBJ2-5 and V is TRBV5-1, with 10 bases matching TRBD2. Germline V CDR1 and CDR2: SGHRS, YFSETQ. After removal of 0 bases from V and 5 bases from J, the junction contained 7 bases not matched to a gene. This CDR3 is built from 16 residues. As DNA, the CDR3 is TGCGCCAGCAGCTTGGCGGCTAGCGGGAGTAGGGAGACCCAGTACTTC. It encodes CASSLAASGSRETQYF.

The chain's CDR3 is CASSLETGTSHNEQFF. The CDR3 bases are TGTGCCAGCAGCTTAGAGACAGGGACCAGCCACAATGAGCAGTTCTTC. The gene calls are TRBV11-2 and TRBJ2-1; 7 positions agree with TRBD1. The CDR3 is made up of 16 amino acids. V gave up 0 bases and J gave up 5 bases; unmatched junction bases: 7. Germline CDR1 is SGHAT and CDR2 is FQNNGV.

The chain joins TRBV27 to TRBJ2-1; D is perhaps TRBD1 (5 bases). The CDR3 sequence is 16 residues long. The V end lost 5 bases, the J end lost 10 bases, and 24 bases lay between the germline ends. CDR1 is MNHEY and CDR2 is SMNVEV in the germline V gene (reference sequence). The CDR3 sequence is CASSLIATGGLVEQFF. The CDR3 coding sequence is TGTGCCAGCAGTCTCATAGCAACAGGCGGTTTGGTCGAGCAGTTCTTC.

The CDR3 sequence: CASSSRGARNTGELFF. The DNA for the CDR3 is TGTGCCAGCAGCTCGCGCGGGGCTCGGAACACCGGGGAGCTGTTTTTT. The rearrangement links TRBV7-2 to TRBJ2-2; D possibly corresponds to TRBD2 (6 bases). CDR3 length equals 16 residues. Germline V lookup: CDR1 SGHTA, CDR2 FQGNSA. V was shortened by 4 bases and J by 1 base, with 13 bases between the two germline ends.

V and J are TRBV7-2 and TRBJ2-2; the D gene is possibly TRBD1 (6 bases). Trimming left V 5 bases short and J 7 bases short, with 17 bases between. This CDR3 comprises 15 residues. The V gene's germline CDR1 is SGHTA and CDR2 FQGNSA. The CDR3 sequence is CASSAESGTSGELFF. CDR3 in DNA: TGTGCCAGCAGCGCAGAGTCGGGGACAAGCGGGGAGCTGTTTTTT.

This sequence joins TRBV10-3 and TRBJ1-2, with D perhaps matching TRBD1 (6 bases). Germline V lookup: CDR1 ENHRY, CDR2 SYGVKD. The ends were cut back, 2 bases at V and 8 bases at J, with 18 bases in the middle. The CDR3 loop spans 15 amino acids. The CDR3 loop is CAISEDRISVGGYTF. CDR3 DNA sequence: TGTGCCATCAGTGAGGACAGGATCTCTGTTGGGGGCTACACCTTC.

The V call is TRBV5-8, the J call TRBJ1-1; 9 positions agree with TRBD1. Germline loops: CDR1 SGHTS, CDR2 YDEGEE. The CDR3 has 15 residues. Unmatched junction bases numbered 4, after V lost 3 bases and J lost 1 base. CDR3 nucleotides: TGTGCCAGCAGCTACGGACAGGGGAGGAACACTGAAGCTTTCTTT. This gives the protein CASSYGQGRNTEAFF.

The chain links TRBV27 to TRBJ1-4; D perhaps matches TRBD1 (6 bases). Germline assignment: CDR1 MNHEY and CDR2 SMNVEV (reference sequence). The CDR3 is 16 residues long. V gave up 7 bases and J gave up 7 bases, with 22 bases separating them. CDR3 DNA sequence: TGTGCCAGCAAACCATCCCCCCATGGACAGTTTGAAAAACTGTTTTTT. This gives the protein CASKPSPHGQFEKLFF.

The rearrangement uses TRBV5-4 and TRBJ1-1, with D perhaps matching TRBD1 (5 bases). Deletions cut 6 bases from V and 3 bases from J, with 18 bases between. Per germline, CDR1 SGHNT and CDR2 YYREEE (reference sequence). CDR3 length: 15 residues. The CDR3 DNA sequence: TGTGCCAGCACCCCAGGGCGGGGCGGGGACACTGAAGCTTTCTTT. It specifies CASTPGRGGDTEAFF. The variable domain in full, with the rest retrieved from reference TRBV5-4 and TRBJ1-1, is ETGVTQSPTHLIKTRGQQVTLRCSSQSGHNTVSWYQQALGQGPQFIFQYYREEENGRGNFPPRFSGLQFPNYSSELNVNALELDDSALYLCASTPGRGGDTEAFFGQGTRLTVV.

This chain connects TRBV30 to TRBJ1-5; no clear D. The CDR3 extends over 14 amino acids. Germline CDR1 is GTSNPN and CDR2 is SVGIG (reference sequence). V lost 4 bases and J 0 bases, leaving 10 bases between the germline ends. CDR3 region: CAWTGGNSNQPQHF. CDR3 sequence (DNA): TGTGCCTGGACCGGAGGGAATAGCAATCAGCCCCAGCATTTT.

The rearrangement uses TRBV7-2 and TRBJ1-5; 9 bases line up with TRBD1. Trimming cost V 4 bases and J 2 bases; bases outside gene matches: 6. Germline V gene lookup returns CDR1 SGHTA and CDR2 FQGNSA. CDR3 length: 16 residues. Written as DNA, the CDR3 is TGTGCCAGCAGCTCCGGGACAGGGATTCGCAATCAGCCCCAGCATTTT. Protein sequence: CASSSGTGIRNQPQHF.

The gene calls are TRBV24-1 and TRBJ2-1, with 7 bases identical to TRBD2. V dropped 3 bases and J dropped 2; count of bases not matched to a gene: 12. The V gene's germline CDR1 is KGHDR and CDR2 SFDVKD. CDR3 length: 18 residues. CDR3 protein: CATSDASGEREPYNEQFF. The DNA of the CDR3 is TGTGCCACCAGTGATGCAAGCGGGGAGAGGGAACCCTACAATGAGCAGTTCTTC.

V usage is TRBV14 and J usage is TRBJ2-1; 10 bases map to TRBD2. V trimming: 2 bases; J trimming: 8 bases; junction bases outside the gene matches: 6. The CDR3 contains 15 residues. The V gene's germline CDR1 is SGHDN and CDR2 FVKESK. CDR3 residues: CASSQLAGVRHEQFF. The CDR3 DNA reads TGTGCCAGCAGCCAACTAGCGGGAGTCCGGCATGAGCAGTTCTTC.

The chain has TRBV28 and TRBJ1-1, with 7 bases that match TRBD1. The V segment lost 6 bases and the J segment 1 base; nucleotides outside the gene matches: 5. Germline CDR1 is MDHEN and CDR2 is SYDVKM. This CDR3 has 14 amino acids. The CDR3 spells CASSWDSRNTEAFF. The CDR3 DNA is TGTGCCAGCAGCTGGGACAGCAGGAACACTGAAGCTTTCTTT. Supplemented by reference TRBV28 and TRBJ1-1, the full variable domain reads DVKVTQSSRYLVKRTGEKVFLECVQDMDHENMFWYRQDPGLGLRLIYFSYDVKMKEKGDIPEGYSVSREKKERFSLILESASTNQTSMYLCASSWDSRNTEAFFGQGTRLTVV.

The CDR3 DNA reads as TGTGCCAGCAGCCTGGGAGGAACTAATGAAAAACTGTTTTTT. It is translated as CASSLGGTNEKLFF. V is TRBV4-2 and J is TRBJ1-4; no reliable D call. The V end was cut by 4 bases, the J end by 1 base, with 7 bases between. The CDR3 consists of 14 residues. Germline CDR1 is LGHNA and CDR2 is YNFKEQ.

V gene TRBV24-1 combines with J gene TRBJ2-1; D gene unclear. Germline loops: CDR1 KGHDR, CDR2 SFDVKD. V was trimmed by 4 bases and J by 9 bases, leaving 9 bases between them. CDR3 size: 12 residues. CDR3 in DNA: TGTGCCACCAGTGACCAGGCTCTTGAGCAGTTCTTC. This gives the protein CATSDQALEQFF.

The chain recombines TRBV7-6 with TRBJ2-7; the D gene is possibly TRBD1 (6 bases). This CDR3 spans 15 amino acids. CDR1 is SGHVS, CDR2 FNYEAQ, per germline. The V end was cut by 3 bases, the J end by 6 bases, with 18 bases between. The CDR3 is CASSFVQGGPLEQYF. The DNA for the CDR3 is TGTGCCAGCAGCTTTGTACAGGGCGGACCGCTCGAGCAGTACTTC.

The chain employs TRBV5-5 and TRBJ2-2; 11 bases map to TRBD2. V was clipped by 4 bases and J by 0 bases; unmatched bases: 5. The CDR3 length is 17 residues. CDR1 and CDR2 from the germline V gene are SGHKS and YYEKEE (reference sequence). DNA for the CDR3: TGTGCCAGCAGCACCAGACTAGCGGGGACGAACACCGGGGAGCTGTTTTTT. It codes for CASSTRLAGTNTGELFF.

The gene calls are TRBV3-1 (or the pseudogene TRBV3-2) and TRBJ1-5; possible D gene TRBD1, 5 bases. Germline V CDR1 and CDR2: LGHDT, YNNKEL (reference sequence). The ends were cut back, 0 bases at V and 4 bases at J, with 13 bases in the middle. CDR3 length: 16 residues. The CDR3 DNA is TGTGCCAGCAGCCAAGAGGTGGGGCGAGGAAATCAGCCCCAGCATTTT. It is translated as CASSQEVGRGNQPQHF.

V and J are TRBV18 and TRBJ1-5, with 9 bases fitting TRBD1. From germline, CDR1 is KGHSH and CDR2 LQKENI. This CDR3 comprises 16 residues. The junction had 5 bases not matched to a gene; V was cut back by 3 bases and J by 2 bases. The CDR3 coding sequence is TGTGCCAGCTCACCGGACAGGGGCGGCGGCAATCAGCCCCAGCATTTT. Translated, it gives CASSPDRGGGNQPQHF.

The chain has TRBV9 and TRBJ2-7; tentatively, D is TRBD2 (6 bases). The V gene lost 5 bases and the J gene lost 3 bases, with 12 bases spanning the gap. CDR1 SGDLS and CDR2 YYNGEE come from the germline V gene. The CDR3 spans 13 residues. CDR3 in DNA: TGTGCCAGCAGTGCCCGACTAGTCTACGAGCAGTACTTC. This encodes CASSARLVYEQYF.

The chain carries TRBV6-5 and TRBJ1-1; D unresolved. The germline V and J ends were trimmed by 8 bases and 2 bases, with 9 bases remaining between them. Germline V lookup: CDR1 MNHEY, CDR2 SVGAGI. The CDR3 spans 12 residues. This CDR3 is CASARVNTEAFF. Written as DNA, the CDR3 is TGTGCCAGCGCGAGAGTTAACACTGAAGCTTTCTTT.